This T cell receptor beta chain was documented in a study of cytomegalovirus exposure and HLA in healthy donors. Overall study findings and caveats: Later analysis identified a missense DCLRE1C variant that was linked to TCR beta V- and J-gene trimming. It was reported in a later analysis that an Asian-associated ancestry cluster showed fewer N-insertions than the roughly 660-donor mean. The investigators catalogued 164 TCR beta chains as cytomegalovirus-associated. Later work showed greater clonal expansion in HLA-associated TCR beta chains than in equally common others.

With 60 Vbeta and 13 Jbeta primers, the PCR was carried out. Assay: immunoSEQ multiplex PCR; the TCRdb copy retains only in-frame clones and omits some. The sample lists over 150,000 clones; 77% were seen once. From germline, CDR1 is MNHEY and CDR2 SVGAGI. The CDR3 extends over 15 amino acids. J lost 4 bases, V lost 6 bases, and 9 bases had no gene match. Comments on this clone: Its antigen is not identified.

This rearrangement joins TRBV6-5 to TRBJ2-3, with 8 bases fitting TRBD2. The sequencing input was PBMCs. This clonotype was sampled from a man aged 25 to 40 in good health and CMV-seropositive. The CDR3 DNA reads as TGTGCCAGCAGAACGGGAGGGGGAGGTGCAGATACGCAGTATTTT. As protein: CASRTGGGGADTQYF.